This T cell receptor beta chain was sequenced for a study of technical replicates of blood from several donors. Clones were sequenced by immunoSEQ multiplex PCR, and TCRdb holds only the in-frame ones, with some missing. The sample lists roughly 90,000 clones; 96% were seen once. Trimming stripped 4 bases from V and 2 bases from J, with 9 bases between. Germline CDR1 is MNHEY and CDR2 is SMNVEV (reference sequence). This CDR3 region has 15 residues. The J gene is TRBJ2-6, the V gene TRBV27; D is perhaps TRBD1 (5 bases). This TCR came from a human donor in good health. The source material was T cells isolated from PBMCs. CDR3 sequence (DNA): TGTGCCAGCAGTTCCAGGGTTGCTGGGGCCAACGTCCTGACTTTC. It codes for CASSSRVAGANVLTF.